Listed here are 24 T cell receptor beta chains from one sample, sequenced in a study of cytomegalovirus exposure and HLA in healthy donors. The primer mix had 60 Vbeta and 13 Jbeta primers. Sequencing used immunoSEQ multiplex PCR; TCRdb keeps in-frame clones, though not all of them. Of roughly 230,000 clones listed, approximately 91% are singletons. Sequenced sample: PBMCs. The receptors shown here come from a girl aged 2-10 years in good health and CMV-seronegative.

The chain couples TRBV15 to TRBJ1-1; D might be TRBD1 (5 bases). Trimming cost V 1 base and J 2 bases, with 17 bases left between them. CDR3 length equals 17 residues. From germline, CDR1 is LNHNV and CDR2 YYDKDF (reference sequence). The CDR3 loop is CATSRGVTERKNTEAFF. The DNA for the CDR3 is TGTGCCACCAGCAGAGGAGTGACAGAAAGAAAAAACACTGAAGCTTTCTTT.

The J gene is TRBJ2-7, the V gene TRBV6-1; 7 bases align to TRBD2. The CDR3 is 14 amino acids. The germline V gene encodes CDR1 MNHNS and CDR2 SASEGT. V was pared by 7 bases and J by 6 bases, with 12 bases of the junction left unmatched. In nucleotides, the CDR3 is TGTGCCAGCAACCGACAGCGAGGGACTACCGAGCAGTACTTC. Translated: CASNRQRGTTEQYF.

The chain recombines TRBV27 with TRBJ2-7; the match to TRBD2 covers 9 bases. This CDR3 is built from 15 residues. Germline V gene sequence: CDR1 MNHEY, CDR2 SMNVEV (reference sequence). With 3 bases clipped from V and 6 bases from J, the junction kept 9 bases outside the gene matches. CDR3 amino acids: CASSFASGKGIEQYF. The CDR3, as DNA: TGTGCCAGCAGTTTTGCTAGCGGGAAGGGGATCGAGCAGTACTTC.

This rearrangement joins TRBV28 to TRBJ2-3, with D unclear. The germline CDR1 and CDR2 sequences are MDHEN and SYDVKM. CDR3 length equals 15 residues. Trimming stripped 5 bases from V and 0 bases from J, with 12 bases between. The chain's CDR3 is CASSLGVPSTDTQYF. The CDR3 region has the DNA TGTGCCAGCAGTCTAGGCGTACCTAGCACAGATACGCAGTATTTT.

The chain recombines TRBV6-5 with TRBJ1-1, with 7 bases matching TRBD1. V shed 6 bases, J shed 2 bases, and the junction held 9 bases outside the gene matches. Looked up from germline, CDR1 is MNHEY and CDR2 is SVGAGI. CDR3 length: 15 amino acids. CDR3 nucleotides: TGTGCCAGCAGACCTACAGGGGCGGGTAACACTGAAGCTTTCTTT. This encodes CASRPTGAGNTEAFF.

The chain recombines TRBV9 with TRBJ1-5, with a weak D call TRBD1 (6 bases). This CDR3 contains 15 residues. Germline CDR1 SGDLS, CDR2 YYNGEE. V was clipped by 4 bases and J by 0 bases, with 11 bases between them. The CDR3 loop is CASSPGTHSNQPQHF. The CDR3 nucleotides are TGTGCCAGCAGCCCCGGGACACATAGCAATCAGCCCCAGCATTTT.

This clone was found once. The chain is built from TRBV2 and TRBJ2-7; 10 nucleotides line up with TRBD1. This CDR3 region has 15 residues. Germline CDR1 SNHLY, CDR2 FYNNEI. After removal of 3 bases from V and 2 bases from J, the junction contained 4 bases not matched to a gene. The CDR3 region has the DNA TGTGCCAGCAGTGATGGGGACAGGGGAGCCTACGAGCAGTACTTC. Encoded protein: CASSDGDRGAYEQYF.

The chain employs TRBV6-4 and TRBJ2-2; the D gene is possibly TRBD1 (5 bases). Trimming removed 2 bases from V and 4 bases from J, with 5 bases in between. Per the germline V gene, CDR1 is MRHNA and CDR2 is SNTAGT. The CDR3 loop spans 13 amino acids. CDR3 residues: CASSDQGTGELFF. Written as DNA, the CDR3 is TGTGCCAGCAGTGACCAGGGCACCGGGGAGCTGTTTTTT.

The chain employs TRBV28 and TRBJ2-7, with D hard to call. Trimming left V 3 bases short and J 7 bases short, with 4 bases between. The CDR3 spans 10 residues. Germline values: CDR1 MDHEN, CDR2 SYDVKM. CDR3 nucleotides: TGTGCCAGCAGTTTGCGTGAGCAGTACTTC. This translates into CASSLREQYF.

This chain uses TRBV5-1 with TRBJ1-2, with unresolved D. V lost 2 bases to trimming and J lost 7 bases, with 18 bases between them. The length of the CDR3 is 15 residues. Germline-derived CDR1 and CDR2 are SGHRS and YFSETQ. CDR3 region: CASSFRPGEGSGYTF. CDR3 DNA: TGCGCCAGCAGCTTCCGACCCGGCGAGGGATCTGGCTACACCTTC.

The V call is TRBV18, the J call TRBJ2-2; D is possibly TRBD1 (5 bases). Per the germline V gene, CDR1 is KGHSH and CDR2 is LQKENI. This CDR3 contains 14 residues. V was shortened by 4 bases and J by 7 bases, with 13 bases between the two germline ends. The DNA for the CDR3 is TGTGCCAGCTCACGGGGCCCGGAGAACGGGGAGCTGTTTTTT. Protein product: CASSRGPENGELFF.

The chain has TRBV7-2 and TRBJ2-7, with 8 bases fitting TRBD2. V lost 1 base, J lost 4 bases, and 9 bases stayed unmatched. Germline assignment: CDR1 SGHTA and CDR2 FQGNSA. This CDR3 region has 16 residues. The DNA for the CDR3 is TGTGCCAGCAGCTTAGTGGCGGGGGGAGACAATTACGAGCAGTACTTC. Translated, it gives CASSLVAGGDNYEQYF.

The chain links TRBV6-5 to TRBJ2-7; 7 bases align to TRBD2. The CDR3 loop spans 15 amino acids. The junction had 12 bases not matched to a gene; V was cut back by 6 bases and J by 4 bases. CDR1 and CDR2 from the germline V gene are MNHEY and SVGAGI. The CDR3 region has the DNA TGTGCCAGCAGCCCCTCTAGCGGAAAACCTTACGAGCAGTACTTC. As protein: CASSPSSGKPYEQYF.

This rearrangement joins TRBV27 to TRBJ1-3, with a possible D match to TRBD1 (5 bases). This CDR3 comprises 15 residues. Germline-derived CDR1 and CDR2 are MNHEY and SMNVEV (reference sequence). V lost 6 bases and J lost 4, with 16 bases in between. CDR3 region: CASRRGGGLGNTIYF. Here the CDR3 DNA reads TGTGCCAGCAGAAGGGGAGGTGGTTTAGGAAACACCATATATTTT.

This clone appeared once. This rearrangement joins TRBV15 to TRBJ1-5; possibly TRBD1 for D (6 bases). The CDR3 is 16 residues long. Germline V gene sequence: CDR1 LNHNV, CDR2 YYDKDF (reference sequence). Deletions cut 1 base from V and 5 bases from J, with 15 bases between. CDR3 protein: CATSRGYAGGYQPQHF. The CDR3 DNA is TGTGCCACCAGCAGAGGGTATGCGGGGGGCTATCAGCCCCAGCATTTT.

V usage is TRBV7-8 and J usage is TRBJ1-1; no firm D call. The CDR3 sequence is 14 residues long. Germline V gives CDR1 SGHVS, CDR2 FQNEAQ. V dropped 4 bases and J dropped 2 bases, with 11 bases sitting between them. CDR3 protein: CASSYQVSNTEAFF. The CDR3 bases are TGTGCCAGCAGCTATCAGGTATCAAACACTGAAGCTTTCTTT.

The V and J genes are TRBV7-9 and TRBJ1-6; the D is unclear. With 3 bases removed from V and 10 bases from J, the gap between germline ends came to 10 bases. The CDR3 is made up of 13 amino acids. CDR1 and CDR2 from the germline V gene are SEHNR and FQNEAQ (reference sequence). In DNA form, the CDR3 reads TGTGCCAGCAGCTTTGGGGAGTACTCACCCCTCCACTTT. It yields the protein CASSFGEYSPLHF.

In nucleotides, the CDR3 is TGTGCCTGGAGCACCGGGACTAGCAATGAGCAGTTCTTC. Encoded protein: CAWSTGTSNEQFF. This sequence joins TRBV30 and TRBJ2-1; 8 bases fit TRBD2. The CDR3 extends over 13 amino acids. Trimming removed 3 bases from V and 6 bases from J; junction bases left unmatched: 4. Germline CDR1 GTSNPN, CDR2 SVGIG (reference sequence).

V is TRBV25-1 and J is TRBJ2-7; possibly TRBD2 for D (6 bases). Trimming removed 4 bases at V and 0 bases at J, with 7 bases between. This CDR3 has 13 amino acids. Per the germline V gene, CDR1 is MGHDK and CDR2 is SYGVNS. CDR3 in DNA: TGTGCCAGCAGTGGGACTATCTCCTACGAGCAGTACTTC. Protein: CASSGTISYEQYF.

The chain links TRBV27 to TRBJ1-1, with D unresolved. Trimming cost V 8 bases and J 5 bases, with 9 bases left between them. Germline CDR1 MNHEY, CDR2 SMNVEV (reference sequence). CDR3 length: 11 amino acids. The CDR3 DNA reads TGTGCCAGCCGCGGTGGGACTGAAGCTTTCTTT. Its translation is CASRGGTEAFF.

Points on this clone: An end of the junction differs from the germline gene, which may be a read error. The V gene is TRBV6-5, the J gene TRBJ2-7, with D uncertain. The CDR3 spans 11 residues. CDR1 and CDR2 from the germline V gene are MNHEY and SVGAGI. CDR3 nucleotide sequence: TGTGCCAGCAGTTACTCCGACGAGCAGTACTTC. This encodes CASSYSDEQYF.

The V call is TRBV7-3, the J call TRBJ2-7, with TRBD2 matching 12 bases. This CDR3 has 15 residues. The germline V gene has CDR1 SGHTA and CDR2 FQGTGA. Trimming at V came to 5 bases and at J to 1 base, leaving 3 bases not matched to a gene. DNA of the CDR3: TGTGCCAGCAGCCCTAGCGGGGGGGCTTCCTACGAGCAGTACTTC. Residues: CASSPSGGASYEQYF.

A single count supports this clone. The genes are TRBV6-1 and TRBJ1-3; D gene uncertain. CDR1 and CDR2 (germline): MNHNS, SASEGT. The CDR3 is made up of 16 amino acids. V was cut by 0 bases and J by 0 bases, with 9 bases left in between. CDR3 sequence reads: CASSEALGYSGNTIYF. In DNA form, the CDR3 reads TGTGCCAGCAGTGAAGCTCTGGGCTACTCTGGAAACACCATATATTTT.

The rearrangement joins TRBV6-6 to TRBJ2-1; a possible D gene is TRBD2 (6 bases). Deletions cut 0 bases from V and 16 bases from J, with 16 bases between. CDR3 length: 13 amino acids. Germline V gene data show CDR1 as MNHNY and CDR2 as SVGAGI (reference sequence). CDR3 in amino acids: CASSYSWGELPFF. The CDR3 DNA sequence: TGTGCCAGCAGTTACTCCTGGGGGGAATTACCCTTCTTC.